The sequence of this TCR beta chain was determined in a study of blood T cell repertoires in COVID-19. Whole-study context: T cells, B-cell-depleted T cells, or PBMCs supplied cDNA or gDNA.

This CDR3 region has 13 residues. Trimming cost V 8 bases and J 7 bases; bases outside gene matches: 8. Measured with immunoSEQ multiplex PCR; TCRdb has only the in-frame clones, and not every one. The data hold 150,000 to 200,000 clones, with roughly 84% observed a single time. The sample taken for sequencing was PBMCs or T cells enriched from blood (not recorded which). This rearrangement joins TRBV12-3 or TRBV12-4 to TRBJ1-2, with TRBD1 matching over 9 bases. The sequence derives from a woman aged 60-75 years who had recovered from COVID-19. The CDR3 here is CASSRDRAVGYTF. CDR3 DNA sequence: TGTGCCAGCTCTCGGGACAGGGCGGTTGGCTACACCTTC.